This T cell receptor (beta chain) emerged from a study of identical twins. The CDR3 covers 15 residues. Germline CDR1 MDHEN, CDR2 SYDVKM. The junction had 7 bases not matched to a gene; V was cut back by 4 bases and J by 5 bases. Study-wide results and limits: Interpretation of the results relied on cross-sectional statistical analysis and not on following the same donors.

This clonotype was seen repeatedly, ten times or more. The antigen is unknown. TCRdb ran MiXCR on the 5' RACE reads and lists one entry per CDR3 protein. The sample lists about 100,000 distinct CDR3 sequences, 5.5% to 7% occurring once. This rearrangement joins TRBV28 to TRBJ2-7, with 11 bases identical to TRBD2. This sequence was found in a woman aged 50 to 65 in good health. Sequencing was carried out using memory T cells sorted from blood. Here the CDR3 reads CASSSPIAGGNEQYF. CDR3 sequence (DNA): TGTGCCAGCAGTTCACCAATAGCGGGAGGGAACGAGCAGTACTTC.